This TCR beta chain came from a study of shared clonotypes between healthy human individuals (dated by TCRdb to about 2020). Describing the broader study: The cohort comprised a couple of women and a few men aged 18 to 49 years. Different laboratories and diverse techniques were used to prepare libraries and sequence TCR repertoires, to increase sequencing depth and limit assay-specific biases. Between about 0.94 and 8.9 billion PBMCs per donor were obtained by leukapheresis. The study deeply sequenced blood TCR repertoires of five healthy adults to estimate repertoire size and the extent of clonotype sharing between individuals. For each donor, CD4 naive and CD4 memory were each given three plates, CD8 naive was given two plates, and CD8 memory was given one plate. Overall results and qualifications from the work: When a few donors were compared, the shared fraction of clonotypes was about 5% for naive CD4, around 4% for naive CD8, 2% to 2.5% for memory CD4, and around 0.37% for memory CD8. Even with the large sequencing depth, rarefaction of the sorted-subset datasets indicated that sequencing was incomplete. Higher generation probabilities were observed for clonotypes shared by all four sorted-subset donors than for non-shared clonotypes. Because the study included a small number of donors, the genetic and exposure-history diversity represented was limited. Pairwise subsampling led to the expectation that sequencing depth would affect the degree of clonotype sharing among donors. Sampling was limited to blood, and TCR repertoires in tissue likely differ from TCR repertoires in blood. Naive subsets generally had larger estimated clonotype richness than memory subsets did.

As concerns this clone: Its antigen target is currently unknown. No clone much larger than this one lies a single base away; base qualities are absent.

Using the deep immunoSEQ assay, multiplex PCR amplified TCR CDR3 regions from genomic DNA. Extracted genomic DNA from each cell subset was distributed evenly across all wells of several immunoSEQ 96-well plates, and each plate was treated as a replicate. For sorted subsets, about 200 ng genomic DNA, equal to tens of thousands of T cell genomes, was loaded into each replicate PCR. Purified libraries were measured with a Qubit 3.0 fluorometer, size-checked on a Bioanalyzer 2100, and measured again with the KAPA Library Quantification kit. Every immunoSEQ 96-well plate was sequenced on a separate single-read 150-cycle Illumina NextSeq 550 flow cell. The published analysis was carried out like this. Because only junctional sequences without quality scores were contained in the immunoSEQ output, filtering matching that applied to full-length reads could not be performed. To assign V/J genes and CDR3, sequences were annotated against IMGT germline references using PyIR, a Python wrapper for IgBLAST v1.9. Reads with weak V/J assignments (E-value above 1e-6), missing CDR3, stop codons, out-of-frame junctions, or ambiguous translated residues were removed. V3J clonotypes were defined as sequences sharing an identical inferred V gene, J gene, and CDR3 amino acid sequence. Percentage overlap between repertoires was computed as shared unique clonotypes divided by the size of the smaller repertoire. Three approaches were used to assess repertoire richness: RTK rarefaction, the Chao1 estimator, and Recon v2.1 estimates of unobserved clonotypes. Generation probabilities were computed with OLGA for all TCRbeta clonotypes obtained by the gDNA method from several donors. As stored in TCRdb, this immuneACCESS dataset retains in-frame rearrangements with V and J assigned. A fraction of the clones does not appear; measured against another copy, unresolved V genes explain less than half of the discrepancy, and the remainder lacks a known reason. The V and J calls and clone size come from that table; D and trimming were worked out from the DNA. A total of 190,000 or so clones appear in this sample, 65% to 70% of them only once. The ten top clones hold about 10% of the sample.

Healthy HIV-negative adults with no recently reported acute infections or vaccinations were included as donors. Only Caucasian adults living in Nashville, Tennessee, USA were represented among the donors. CD4+ T cells were enriched through magnetic negative selection, after which naive cells were positively selected on CD45RA and the remaining negative fraction served as the memory subset. Blood was collected by leukapheresis, and PBMCs were isolated by Ficoll-Histopaque density gradient centrifugation and then cryopreserved in liquid nitrogen vapor phase. Purity and quantity of every magnetically sorted T cell population were checked by analytical flow cytometry. Genomic DNA was isolated from each sorted fraction and quantified by UV absorbance on a Nanodrop 2000c. Relative to germline, V is missing 0 bases and J is missing 5 bases, with 10 bases of the junction outside any gene match. The CDR3 measures 17 amino acids from cysteine to phenylalanine. The CDR3 DNA has 51 bases and is translated from base 1. In the germline V gene, CDR1 corresponds to KGHSY and CDR2 to FQNENV.

Material for sequencing was memory CD4+ T cells sorted from blood. Taken with the paper, the label for cell subset or site translates to: CD45RA-negative fraction. This receptor chain uses TRBV16 and TRBJ2-7, with TRBD2 matching 10 junction bases. The sequence came from a man in his thirties or forties in good health. The nucleotides are TGTGCCAGCAGCCAATCCCCCCGGCTAGCGGGAGCCAACGAGCAGTACTTC. This is translated as CASSQSPRLAGANEQYF.